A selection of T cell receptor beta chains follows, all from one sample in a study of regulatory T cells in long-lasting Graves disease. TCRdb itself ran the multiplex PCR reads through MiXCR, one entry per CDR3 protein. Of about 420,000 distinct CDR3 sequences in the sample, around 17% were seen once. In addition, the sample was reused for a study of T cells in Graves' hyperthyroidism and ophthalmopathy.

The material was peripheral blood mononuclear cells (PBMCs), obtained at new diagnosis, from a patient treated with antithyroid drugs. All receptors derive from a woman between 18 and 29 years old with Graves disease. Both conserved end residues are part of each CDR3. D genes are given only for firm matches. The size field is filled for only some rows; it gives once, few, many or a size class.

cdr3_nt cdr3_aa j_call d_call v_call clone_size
TGTGCCAGCAGACTTCTACCCGAGGGGGGCTACGAGCAGTACTTC CASRLLPEGGYEQYF TRBJ2-7 - TRBV7-2 many
TGCGCCAGCAGAGATGGACAGGGCGCTCAGCCCCAGCATTTT CASRDGQGAQPQHF TRBJ1-5 TRBD1 TRBV10-1 many
TGTGCCAGCACCCCGGACAGAAACCCCTACGAGCAGTACTTC CASTPDRNPYEQYF TRBJ2-7 - TRBV12-3/TRBV12-4 many
TGTGCCAACACAGCAGGAGGAAACACCATATATTTT CANTAGGNTIYF TRBJ1-3 - TRBV12-3/TRBV12-4 many
TGTGCCAGCACTATCTCAGACAGGGGCGGTGAGCAGTTCTTC CASTISDRGGEQFF TRBJ2-1 TRBD1 TRBV4-2 few
TGTGCCAGCAGCTTAAATGGAAACACCTACGAGCAGTACTTC CASSLNGNTYEQYF TRBJ2-7 - TRBV7-3 many
TGTGCCAGCAGTGACCCGGGGGGGCGTGAGCAGTTCTTC CASSDPGGREQFF TRBJ2-1 TRBD2 TRBV28 many
TGTGCCAGCAGCTTAGTGAGCCGTTACAATGAGCAGTTCTTC CASSLVSRYNEQFF TRBJ2-1 - TRBV7-2 many
TGCAGTGCTATCAACCCGGGGTCCTACGAGCAGTACTTC CSAINPGSYEQYF TRBJ2-7 - TRBV20-1 few
TGCAGCGTTGAAGTCCAGCAGGGGTTTGGGCAGTACTTC CSVEVQQGFGQYF TRBJ2-7 - TRBV29-1 -
TGCAGTGCTCGTCTAGCTGCCCGTCGCGAGCAGTACTTC CSARLAARREQYF TRBJ2-7 - TRBV20-1 many
TGTGCCAGCAGTGACCCGGGCCCCGCGGAGACCCAGTACTTC CASSDPGPAETQYF TRBJ2-5 - TRBV27 many
TGCGCCAGCAGCAAAGACAGGGCCGGGCAGTTCTTC CASSKDRAGQFF TRBJ2-1 TRBD1 TRBV5-1 few
TGTGCCAGCAGCCGCGGGACTAGCTACACAGATACGCAGTATTTT CASSRGTSYTDTQYF TRBJ2-3 TRBD2 TRBV7-3 many
TGCAGTGTGGAAGGGAGCGGGAGGCAAGAGACCCAGTACTTC CSVEGSGRQETQYF TRBJ2-5 TRBD2 TRBV20-1 -
TGTGCCAGCAGGCCTGCGGAAAGACCGTACCACGAGCAGTACTTC CASRPAERPYHEQYF TRBJ2-7 - TRBV6-2/TRBV6-3 few
TGTGCCAGCGGGAGTAGCAATCAGCCCCAGCATTTT CASGSSNQPQHF TRBJ1-5 - TRBV6-1 few
TGTGCCAGCAGCTTAGGACTAGCGGGAGGCCAAGGCTCCTACGAGCAGTACTTC CASSLGLAGGQGSYEQYF TRBJ2-7 TRBD2 TRBV7-9 many
TGCAGTGCTAGAGATCCTGGACACAATGAGCAGTTCTTC CSARDPGHNEQFF TRBJ2-1 - TRBV20-1 -
TGTGCCAGCAGTTTTGTCGGGGGCGGGGAGACCCAGTACTTC CASSFVGGGETQYF TRBJ2-5 - TRBV12-3/TRBV12-4 many
TGTGCCAGCAGCTTAGTGGGGACCACCTACGAGCAGTACTTC CASSLVGTTYEQYF TRBJ2-7 - TRBV7-9 many
TGCAGCGCCTCCGCGCCCAGAGATGAAAAACTGTTTTTT CSASAPRDEKLFF TRBJ1-4 - TRBV29-1 -
TGTGCCAGTAGTAGGGGGGCGGCATACGAGCAGTACTTC CASSRGAAYEQYF TRBJ2-7 - TRBV19 -
TGTGCCATCAGTGAGCCGGTCAGGAGCAGGATCGACTCCTACGAGCAGTACTTC CAISEPVRSRIDSYEQYF TRBJ2-7 - TRBV10-3 -
TGTGCCAGCAGCTTAAGGCTGGAGCAGTTCTTC CASSLRLEQFF TRBJ2-1 - TRBV7-2 many
TGTGCCAGCAGCCAAGACTCGTCCAGGGGTGATGAGCAGTTCTTC CASSQDSSRGDEQFF TRBJ2-1 - TRBV3-2 -
TGCGCCAGCAGTGGGGGAGGGCCTTACGAGCAGTACTTC CASSGGGPYEQYF TRBJ2-7 TRBD2 TRBV10-2 many
TGTGCCAGCAGCCTAGGACTAGCGGGAGGGCTAGATACGCAGTATTTT CASSLGLAGGLDTQYF TRBJ2-3 TRBD2 TRBV11-3 many
TGTGCCAACAGACAGGGCGAATCTCTTAATGAAAAACTGTTTTTT CANRQGESLNEKLFF TRBJ1-4 TRBD1 TRBV2 -
TGTGCCAGCAGCCGGCGACACCCCGAGCAGTACTTC CASSRRHPEQYF TRBJ2-7 - TRBV7-9 many
TGTGCCAGCAGTGAAGGGGGCGGGGAAGCTTTCTTT CASSEGGGEAFF TRBJ1-1 - TRBV2 many
TGTGCCAGCGGACAGGGGGGGAACACCGGGGAGCTGTTTTTT CASGQGGNTGELFF TRBJ2-2 TRBD1 TRBV2 many
TGTGCCAGTAGTATCCTAGCGGGAGGGCCGCGGAATGAGCAGTTCTTC CASSILAGGPRNEQFF TRBJ2-1 TRBD2 TRBV19 few
TGTGCCAGCAGTTACTCGGACATGGCTACTGGCTACACCTTC CASSYSDMATGYTF TRBJ1-2 - TRBV6-6 few
TGTGCCAGCAGCTTAGTAGGGGGCGGGGATACGAACGAGCAGTACTTC CASSLVGGGDTNEQYF TRBJ2-7 - TRBV7-3 few
TGCAGTGCTAGTTCCCGGGACAGGGTCTGGGAGCAGTACTTC CSASSRDRVWEQYF TRBJ2-7 TRBD1 TRBV20-1 many
TGCAGCGTCCATACTACCATTGGCGGGAGAACCTACAATGAGCAGTTCTTC CSVHTTIGGRTYNEQFF TRBJ2-1 TRBD2 TRBV29-1 many